Following are 17 T cell receptor beta chains from one sample sequenced in a study of CD8 T cells in ankylosing spondylitis. TCRdb recomputed calls from the 5' RACE reads with MiXCR, one row per CDR3 protein. The table includes 200,000 or so distinct CDR3 sequences, roughly 20% detected once. The sequenced sample consisted of blood, either unsorted or a sorted T cell fraction (not recorded which). Source of these receptors: a male donor aged 5 to 30 with ankylosing spondylitis or in good health (not recorded which).

This clonotype was found many times. The rearrangement joins TRBV7-7 to TRBJ2-2; 11 bases align to TRBD1. V shed 4 bases and J 4 bases; nucleotides not matched to a gene: 2. The CDR3 loop spans 15 amino acids. In germline, CDR1 is SSHAT, CDR2 FNYEAQ (reference sequence). CDR3 protein: CASSWGTGGTGELFF. The CDR3 DNA reads TGTGCCAGCAGCTGGGGGACAGGGGGCACCGGGGAGCTGTTTTTT.

The table lists this clonotype with many counts. This rearrangement joins TRBV11-2 to TRBJ2-1; D is possibly TRBD1 or TRBD2 (7 bases each). Germline V gives CDR1 SGHAT, CDR2 FQNNGV. V was trimmed by 4 bases and J by 15 bases, leaving 19 bases between them. CDR3 length: 13 residues. The CDR3 nucleotides are TGTGCCAGCAGCTCCCCCCAAGGGGGCGGGGGGTTCTTC. Translation: CASSSPQGGGGFF. Complete variable domain (other parts from reference TRBV11-2 and TRBJ2-1): EAGVAQSPRYKIIEKRQSVAFWCNPISGHATLYWYQQILGQGPKLLIQFQNNGVVDDSQLPKDRFSAERLKGVDSTLKIQPAKLEDSAVYLCASSSPQGGGGFFGPGTRLTVL.

This clonotype came up many times. The J gene is TRBJ2-5, the V gene TRBV11-2, with D uncertain. This CDR3 has 11 amino acids. The V end was cut by 5 bases, the J end by 9 bases, with 10 bases between. From germline, CDR1 is SGHAT and CDR2 FQNNGV. CDR3 bases: TGTGCCAGCAGCCATAGTCGTCCCCAGTACTTC. Protein sequence: CASSHSRPQYF.

This clonotype appeared many times. CDR3 residues: CASSLWGTNSPLHF. Written as DNA, the CDR3 is TGTGCCAGCAGCTTATGGGGGACTAATTCACCCCTCCACTTT. The chain employs TRBV7-2 and TRBJ1-6; a possible D gene is TRBD1 (5 bases). The V end lost 2 bases, the J end lost 6 bases, and 8 bases lay between the germline ends. Germline CDR1 SGHTA, CDR2 FQGNSA. The CDR3 is made up of 14 amino acids.

This clonotype was seen many times. V usage is TRBV28 and J usage is TRBJ1-5, with D possibly being TRBD1 (5 bases). Per germline, CDR1 MDHEN and CDR2 SYDVKM. The V and J ends lost 7 bases and 0 bases respectively, with 13 bases between them. The CDR3 has 15 residues. CDR3 DNA: TGTGCCAGCACCATCCGGGGGTATAGCAATCAGCCCCAGCATTTT. Its translation is CASTIRGYSNQPQHF.

V is TRBV6-5 and J is TRBJ1-1; D unclear. CDR3 size: 15 residues. Germline V lookup: CDR1 MNHEY, CDR2 SVGAGI. Trimming removed 5 bases from V and 4 bases from J, with 17 bases in between. The CDR3, as DNA: TGTGCCAGCAGTAGCGGCCCGACCTCGAGCACTGAAGCTTTCTTT. Protein: CASSSGPTSSTEAFF.

The chain combines TRBV5-4 with TRBJ2-3; the match to TRBD2 covers 10 bases. Unmatched junction bases numbered 6, after V lost 4 bases and J lost 4 bases. CDR3 length equals 15 residues. The V gene's germline CDR1 is SGHNT and CDR2 YYREEE (reference sequence). CDR3 DNA sequence: TGTGCCAGCAGCGGCAGCGGGAGGGCCGCAGATACGCAGTATTTT. This sequence encodes CASSGSGRAADTQYF.

This clonotype was counted at least ten times. The CDR3 coding sequence is TGTGCCAGCAGCCAAGCCGTAGTCGGTGGGGGGTACAATGAGCAGTTCTTC. This translates into CASSQAVVGGGYNEQFF. The chain recombines TRBV4-2 with TRBJ2-1; D possibly corresponds to TRBD2 (6 bases). The CDR3 is 17 residues long. The ends were cut back, 1 base at V and 4 bases at J, with 17 bases in the middle. Germline V lookup: CDR1 LGHNA, CDR2 YNFKEQ.

This sequence joins TRBV4-3 and TRBJ1-2; perhaps TRBD1 as D (5 bases). CDR3 length equals 15 residues. Trimming removed 0 bases at V and 2 bases at J, with 10 bases between. CDR1 LGHNA and CDR2 YSLEER come from the germline V gene. The CDR3 loop reads CASSQEFSGNYGYTF. CDR3 sequence (DNA): TGCGCCAGCAGCCAAGAATTTTCAGGGAACTATGGCTACACCTTC.

This clonotype was seen repeatedly, ten times or more. J is TRBJ2-5 and V is TRBV5-1, with a possible D match to TRBD2 (5 bases). This CDR3 is built from 12 residues. V lost 4 bases and J lost 3, with 7 bases in between. CDR1 is SGHRS and CDR2 is YFSETQ in the germline V gene. DNA for the CDR3: TGCGCCAGCAGCGTTAGCGAAGAGACCCAGTACTTC. This codes for CASSVSEETQYF.

Written as DNA, the CDR3 is TGCGCCAGCAGCCAGGGACTTCTGGGCGCAGATACGCAGTATTTT. It codes for CASSQGLLGADTQYF. This chain links TRBV4-3 with TRBJ2-3, with D perhaps matching TRBD2 (6 bases). This CDR3 has 15 residues. Germline V lookup: CDR1 LGHNA, CDR2 YSLEER. V lost 3 bases and J lost 4, with 14 bases in between.

This clonotype was counted many times. The rearrangement joins TRBV12-3 or TRBV12-4 to TRBJ1-2; perhaps TRBD1 as D (5 bases). V lost 6 bases, J lost 8 bases, and 16 bases lay in between. The CDR3 totals 13 residues. The CDR3 nucleotides are TGTGCCAGCAGCCCTCGGGGGGTGCTCGGCTACACCTTC. It translates to CASSPRGVLGYTF.

This clonotype was found many times. V usage is TRBV5-1 and J usage is TRBJ2-3; perhaps D is TRBD1 or TRBD2 (5 bases each). V lost 4 bases, J lost 6 bases, and 18 bases lay in between. There are 15 residues in the CDR3. CDR1 is SGHRS and CDR2 is YFSETQ in the germline V gene. The CDR3 spells CASSVTRDPWDTQYF. CDR3 DNA sequence: TGCGCCAGCAGCGTAACTAGGGACCCTTGGGATACGCAGTATTTT.

This clonotype was found many times. The J gene is TRBJ2-7, the V gene TRBV7-9; D is perhaps TRBD2 (6 bases). The CDR3 is 15 residues long. Germline CDR1 is SEHNR and CDR2 is FQNEAQ (reference sequence). The V gene lost 6 bases and the J gene lost 0 bases, with 15 bases spanning the gap. The CDR3 spells CASSRDAGSSYEQYV. The CDR3 coding sequence is TGTGCCAGCAGTAGGGACGCCGGGAGCTCCTACGAGCAGTACGTC.

This clonotype has a count of ten or more. V gene TRBV25-1 combines with J gene TRBJ1-1, with 10 bases aligning to TRBD1. The CDR3 loop spans 16 amino acids. Germline CDR1 MGHDK, CDR2 SYGVNS. V shed 2 bases and J 1 base; nucleotides not matched to a gene: 4. The CDR3 coding sequence is TGTGCCAGCAGTGAAACCCGGACAGGGGGGAACACTGAAGCTTTCTTT. Translated: CASSETRTGGNTEAFF.

This sequence joins TRBV29-1 and TRBJ2-1, with 9 bases fitting TRBD2. The germline CDR1 and CDR2 sequences are SQVTM and ANQGSEA. The CDR3 spans 14 residues. Trimming at V came to 3 bases and at J to 6 bases, leaving 6 bases not matched to a gene. The DNA of the CDR3 is TGCAGCGTTGATCGTAGCGGGAGTGGCAATGAGCAGTTCTTC. Amino acids: CSVDRSGSGNEQFF.

This clonotype occurred many times. The gene calls are TRBV6-1 and TRBJ1-1; D not resolved. V dropped 6 bases and J dropped 1 base, with 18 bases sitting between them. Germline V gene lookup returns CDR1 MNHNS and CDR2 SASEGT. This CDR3 has 16 residues. This chain's CDR3 is CASRERGARPNTEAFF. CDR3 DNA sequence: TGTGCCAGCAGAGAACGAGGAGCCCGTCCGAACACTGAAGCTTTCTTT.